This entry lists 32 T cell receptor beta chains sequenced from one sample in a study of blood T cell repertoires in COVID-19 (dated by TCRdb to 2020 to 2022). The method behind the library was the immunoSEQ multiplex PCR assay. Imported from immuneACCESS, the table was reduced by TCRdb to in-frame sequences with V and J called. These copies leave out some clones; in studies compared against another copy, an unresolved V gene accounts for under half, and the cause of the remainder is not known. The sample includes 250,000 or so clones, with about nine tenths observed a single time. The ten largest account for roughly 8.5% of the sample. Material: peripheral blood. The receptors here all came from a man aged 35-49 years with active or convalescent COVID-19.

The chain is built from TRBV5-6 and TRBJ1-4, with 9 bases that match TRBD1. In germline, CDR1 is SGHDT, CDR2 YYEEEE. The CDR3 is 15 residues long. Trimming at V came to 2 bases and at J to 7 bases, leaving 6 bases not matched to a gene. In nucleotides, the CDR3 is TGTGCCAGCAGCTTACCGGGACAGGGAGGTGAAAAACTGTTTTTT. Amino acids: CASSLPGQGGEKLFF.

This chain uses TRBV11-3 with TRBJ1-6; no definite D call. The germline gives CDR1 SGHNT, CDR2 YENEEA. Trimming stripped 0 bases from V and 7 bases from J, with 4 bases between. This CDR3 contains 13 residues. CDR3: CASSLDQNSPLHF. CDR3 nucleotides: TGTGCCAGCAGCTTAGATCAGAATTCACCCCTCCACTTT.

This chain joins TRBV13 and TRBJ2-7; no firm D call. Germline lookup yields CDR1 PRHDT and CDR2 FYEKMQ (reference sequence). V lost 5 bases to trimming and J lost 1 base, with 18 bases between them. The CDR3 spans 16 residues. Here the CDR3 reads CASSPTDQEDSYEQYF. DNA of the CDR3: TGTGCCAGCAGCCCCACCGATCAGGAAGATTCCTACGAGCAGTACTTC.

The CDR3 DNA reads as TGCGCCAGCAGCCCAACTTCGATCAGGGACGGGGAGCTGTTTTTT. Translating it yields CASSPTSIRDGELFF. The rearrangement uses TRBV5-1 and TRBJ2-2, with D maybe TRBD1 (5 bases). V dropped 4 bases and J dropped 7 bases, with 17 bases sitting between them. CDR1 SGHRS and CDR2 YFSETQ come from the germline V gene. This CDR3 has 15 amino acids.

The V gene is TRBV11-3, the J gene TRBJ2-2; 9 positions agree with TRBD1. This CDR3 spans 17 amino acids. With V trimmed by 5 bases and J by 4 bases, 11 bases remained unmatched. The germline CDR1 and CDR2 sequences are SGHNT and YENEEA. CDR3 sequence: CASSAVQGARGTGELFF. The CDR3 DNA is TGTGCCAGCAGCGCGGTACAGGGGGCGCGTGGCACCGGGGAGCTGTTTTTT.

This chain connects TRBV7-2 to TRBJ1-2, with 12 bases identical to TRBD1. With V trimmed by 1 base and J by 8 bases, 5 bases remained unmatched. The CDR3 totals 15 residues. Per germline, CDR1 SGHTA and CDR2 FQGNSA. CDR3 protein: CASSLEGTGGSGYTF. CDR3 nucleotides: TGTGCCAGCAGCTTAGAGGGGACAGGGGGCTCCGGCTACACCTTC.

The chain carries TRBV19 and TRBJ1-5, with D possibly being TRBD1 (5 bases). Germline-derived CDR1 and CDR2 are LNHDA and SQIVND (reference sequence). CDR3 length: 15 residues. V was clipped by 6 bases and J by 5 bases, with 17 bases between them. CDR3 sequence: CASSMLWGDDQPQHF. CDR3 coding DNA: TGTGCCAGTAGCATGCTGTGGGGGGACGATCAGCCCCAGCATTTT.

This clone was found once. This chain links TRBV9 with TRBJ2-7, with D possibly TRBD2 on 6 matching bases. The CDR3 consists of 14 residues. Trimming stripped 3 bases from V and 2 bases from J, with 12 bases between. Germline CDR1 SGDLS, CDR2 YYNGEE. In DNA, the CDR3 is TGTGCCAGCAGCGCGGAGGGAGCCACCTACGAGCAGTACTTC. This translates into CASSAEGATYEQYF.

The chain uses TRBV11-2 and TRBJ2-5; D might be TRBD1 (6 bases). CDR1 and CDR2 (germline): SGHAT, FQNNGV. The CDR3 length is 19 residues. With 2 bases removed from V and 2 bases from J, the gap between germline ends came to 24 bases. The CDR3 DNA follows: TGTGCCAGCAGCTTAAAAGGGAACAGGGTATTGCCCCTACAAGAGACCCAGTACTTC. This encodes CASSLKGNRVLPLQETQYF.

The CDR3 loop reads CATTGSSGNTIYF. In DNA, the CDR3 is TGTGCCACCACAGGGTCCTCTGGAAACACCATATATTTT. V usage is TRBV19 and J usage is TRBJ1-3; the D gene is possibly TRBD1 (6 bases). Trimming cost V 10 bases and J 0 bases, with 10 bases left between them. The CDR3 has 13 amino acids. CDR1 and CDR2 (germline): LNHDA, SQIVND (reference sequence).

J is TRBJ1-4 and V is TRBV18; D not certain. Germline values: CDR1 KGHSH, CDR2 LQKENI. Trimming removed 3 bases from V and 5 bases from J, with 7 bases in between. The CDR3 loop spans 13 amino acids. The CDR3 protein is CASSPEQNEKLFF. The CDR3 DNA reads as TGTGCCAGCTCACCCGAACAAAATGAAAAACTGTTTTTT.

This clone was seen once. J is TRBJ2-2 and V is TRBV7-6; a weak D match, TRBD1 (7 bases). This CDR3 region has 14 residues. Germline CDR1 reads SGHVS; CDR2 reads FNYEAQ. With 3 bases removed from V and 4 bases from J, the gap between germline ends came to 9 bases. The CDR3 region is CASSFQGGTGELFF. The CDR3 DNA sequence: TGTGCCAGCAGCTTTCAGGGGGGCACCGGGGAGCTGTTTTTT.

The chain combines TRBV5-8 with TRBJ2-3; 9 bases are a match to TRBD1. CDR1 and CDR2 (germline): SGHTS, YDEGEE. The CDR3 is 14 amino acids. V was clipped by 4 bases and J by 6 bases; unmatched bases: 6. The CDR3 sequence is CASSQDRGTDTQYF. DNA of the CDR3: TGTGCCAGCAGCCAGGACAGGGGTACGGATACGCAGTATTTT.

The chain links TRBV5-1 to TRBJ1-2; D not resolved. The V end was cut by 4 bases, the J end by 1 base, with 11 bases between. Germline loops: CDR1 SGHRS, CDR2 YFSETQ. The CDR3 length is 14 residues. CDR3 loop: CASSPQASNYGYTF. The CDR3 bases are TGCGCCAGCAGCCCGCAGGCCAGTAACTATGGCTACACCTTC.

The chain couples TRBV29-1 to TRBJ2-7; D is ambiguous. The germline V gene encodes CDR1 SQVTM and CDR2 ANQGSEA. This CDR3 comprises 13 residues. The V end lost 0 bases, the J end lost 3 bases, and 9 bases lay between the germline ends. The CDR3 here is CSVEDIASYEQYF. CDR3 coding DNA: TGCAGCGTTGAAGATATCGCCAGCTACGAGCAGTACTTC.

The gene calls are TRBV12-3 or TRBV12-4 and TRBJ2-7; D remains unclear. This CDR3 is 13 amino acids long. Trimming pared 2 bases from V and 2 bases from J, leaving 7 bases between. The CDR3 DNA follows: TGTGCCAGCAGTTTAATGGGCCCCTACGAGCAGTACTTC. Translation gives CASSLMGPYEQYF.

The rearrangement links TRBV7-3 to TRBJ2-5; 7 bases are shared with TRBD2. The germline V gene encodes CDR1 SGHTA and CDR2 FQGTGA. CDR3 size: 17 residues. J lost 0 bases, V lost 1 base, and 8 bases had no gene match. CDR3 residues: CASSLNSPSGHQETQYF. DNA for the CDR3: TGTGCCAGCAGCTTAAACTCTCCTAGCGGACACCAAGAGACCCAGTACTTC.

The V gene is TRBV6-5, the J gene TRBJ1-4, with 11 bases matching TRBD1. V was pared by 6 bases and J by 8 bases, with 5 bases of the junction left unmatched. The CDR3 contains 14 residues. CDR1 is MNHEY, CDR2 SVGAGI, per germline. This chain's CDR3 is CASRLDRGHEKLFF. In DNA, the CDR3 is TGTGCCAGCAGGCTGGACAGGGGGCACGAAAAACTGTTTTTT.

The chain is built from TRBV6-5 and TRBJ1-2; TRBD1 matches 10 bases. Germline CDR1 and CDR2: MNHEY and SVGAGI. The CDR3 consists of 15 residues. The V segment lost 7 bases and the J segment 5 bases; nucleotides outside the gene matches: 10. CDR3 coding DNA: TGTGCCAGCACGTGGGGGACAGGGGCCCGATATGGCTACACCTTC. Its translation: CASTWGTGARYGYTF.

This clone came up once. This chain links TRBV13 with TRBJ1-1; perhaps TRBD1 as D (6 bases). V gave up 6 bases and J gave up 6 bases, with 11 bases separating them. Germline V gene sequence: CDR1 PRHDT, CDR2 FYEKMQ (reference sequence). This CDR3 contains 12 residues. The CDR3 coding sequence is TGTGCCAGCAGGCAAGGGGGAGCTGAAGCTTTCTTT. As protein: CASRQGGAEAFF.

CDR3 coding DNA: TGTGCCAGCACCGAAACGACAGGGGACGAGCAGTACTTC. It codes for CASTETTGDEQYF. This chain joins TRBV2 and TRBJ2-7, with 8 nucleotides matching TRBD1. The V gene end was trimmed by 7 bases and the J gene end by 5 bases; junction bases not matched to a gene: 7. This CDR3 comprises 13 residues. CDR1 is SNHLY, CDR2 FYNNEI, per germline.

The chain carries TRBV10-3 and TRBJ2-7; D remains unclear. CDR1 is ENHRY, CDR2 SYGVKD, per germline. V lost 0 bases to trimming and J lost 3 bases, with 6 bases between them. CDR3 size: 13 residues. CDR3 loop: CAISESAGYEQYF. The CDR3 DNA is TGTGCCATCAGTGAGTCGGCAGGCTACGAGCAGTACTTC.

The chain carries TRBV23-1 and TRBJ2-7; D may be TRBD1 (6 bases). TRBV23-1 has ORF status, its function being uncertain. The V end was cut by 4 bases, the J end by 4 bases, with 23 bases between. CDR3 length equals 17 residues. The CDR3 DNA sequence: TGCGCCAGCAGTCTTTCCCCGGGACACTCCGAGCCGTACGAGCAGTACTTC. Translating gives CASSLSPGHSEPYEQYF.

V gene TRBV5-6 combines with J gene TRBJ2-2, with 11 bases matching TRBD2. V lost 2 bases and J lost 1; bases outside the gene matches: 4. Germline CDR1 and CDR2: SGHDT and YYEEEE. The CDR3 runs 17 residues. CDR3 sequence (DNA): TGTGCCAGCAGCTTACTAGCGGGAGCGGGGAACACCGGGGAGCTGTTTTTT. It specifies CASSLLAGAGNTGELFF.

This rearrangement joins TRBV13 to TRBJ1-2; D uncertain. Trimming removed 0 bases at V and 8 bases at J, with 10 bases between. Germline values: CDR1 PRHDT, CDR2 FYEKMQ (reference sequence). There are 13 residues in the CDR3. CDR3 in amino acids: CASSLGSGDGYTF. In DNA form, the CDR3 reads TGTGCCAGCAGCTTAGGCTCAGGTGACGGCTACACCTTC.

This chain joins TRBV7-3 and TRBJ2-3; TRBD2 matches at 7 bases. CDR3 length: 15 residues. V lost 5 bases, J lost 5 bases, and 10 bases stayed unmatched. Germline values: CDR1 SGHTA, CDR2 FQGTGA. The CDR3 DNA sequence: TGTGCCAGCAGCCCGATCCTAGCGGCATTAGATACGCAGTATTTT. This translates into CASSPILAALDTQYF.

Only one count was recorded for this clone. The V call is TRBV27, the J call TRBJ2-1, with unresolved D. This CDR3 is 16 amino acids long. Germline V gene data show CDR1 as MNHEY and CDR2 as SMNVEV (reference sequence). The V and J ends lost 5 bases and 7 bases respectively, with 21 bases between them. CDR3 sequence: CASSAISPRNLNEQFF. CDR3 sequence (DNA): TGTGCCAGCAGTGCGATATCCCCTCGTAATTTAAATGAGCAGTTCTTC.

V gene TRBV21-1 combines with J gene TRBJ2-3; the table's D call, TRBD2, was not checked against the DNA. TRBV21-1 is a known pseudogene. This CDR3 has 20 amino acids. CDR3 DNA: TGTGCCAGCAGCAAATGGGATATGCGGGGGGGCGCCCCTCCGATTGATACGCAGTATTTT. Its translation is CASSKWDMRGGAPPIDTQYF.

This clone was picked up a small number of times. The rearrangement uses TRBV27 and TRBJ1-1, with D maybe TRBD1 (6 bases). Germline lookup yields CDR1 MNHEY and CDR2 SMNVEV (reference sequence). The CDR3 sequence is 12 residues long. V dropped 3 bases and J dropped 8 bases, with 10 bases sitting between them. In DNA, the CDR3 is TGTGCCAGCAGTTTCCCGACAGGAGAAGCTTTCTTT. It encodes CASSFPTGEAFF.

The chain has TRBV9 and TRBJ2-1; TRBD1 aligns across 7 bases. Per germline, CDR1 SGDLS and CDR2 YYNGEE. Losses at the gene ends were 3 bases for V and 2 bases for J; bases not matched to a gene: 2. The CDR3 spans 14 residues. The CDR3 spells CASSEGAPYNEQFF. Here the CDR3 DNA reads TGTGCCAGCAGCGAGGGGGCCCCCTACAATGAGCAGTTCTTC.

This clone was detected once. The CDR3 here is CASRTGGAGGNTIYF. The CDR3, as DNA: TGCGCCAGCAGGACAGGGGGCGCCGGAGGAAACACCATATATTTT. The V gene is TRBV10-2, the J gene TRBJ1-3; 10 nucleotides line up with TRBD1. Germline CDR1 and CDR2: WSHSY and SAAADI. V was clipped by 6 bases and J by 4 bases; unmatched bases: 6. There are 15 residues in the CDR3.

The V and J genes are TRBV5-4 and TRBJ2-5; 14 bases map to TRBD2. CDR1 is SGHNT, CDR2 YYREEE, per germline (reference sequence). This CDR3 is built from 19 residues. V lost 3 bases and J lost 4; bases outside the gene matches: 14. CDR3 nucleotide sequence: TGTGCCAGCAGCTCCCCCGGGACTAGCGGGAGAGGGGGGGCAGAGACCCAGTACTTC. This translates into CASSSPGTSGRGGAETQYF.